The source of this TCR beta chain is a study of T cell clones after liver transplantation (dated by TCRdb to between 2018 and 2021). Regarding the study in general: ITN030ST, the source of the samples, was a randomized trial that attempted immunosuppression withdrawal within 2 years of liver transplantation. The studied cohort comprised 8 liver transplant recipients, 3 classified as tolerant and 5 as non-tolerant. Donor-reactive T cell clones were identified using TCRbeta sequencing after a pre-transplant mixed lymphocyte reaction and were then followed in post-transplant blood. Blood samples were collected pre-transplant, pre-randomization before withdrawal, and post-randomization after either full withdrawal or failed withdrawal. Three of the eight recipients were HCV-positive; the others were transplanted for non-autoimmune, non-viral indications. Tolerance was defined as complete withdrawal of immunosuppression for at least one year without a rise in liver enzymes beyond twice the upper limit of normal. No induction therapy was given to the subjects, and standard immunosuppression was administered until randomization at 12-24 months post-transplant. As an antigen-independent comparator for the donor-reactive sequences, third party-reactive TCRbeta sequences from pre-transplant MLRs were identified as well.

This clone was picked up a small number of times. This clone's antigen is unknown. No per-base quality is available; no much larger clone lies one base away. Study-wide findings and limitations: In most of the 8 subjects, regardless of tolerance or HCV status, circulating donor-reactive CD4 TCRbeta sequences dropped significantly post-transplant. After accounting for repertoire turnover, donor-reactive detection was significantly reduced in 7 of 8 subjects for CD4 and 8 of 8 for CD8. The conclusions were preliminary, being limited by small, heterogeneous patient numbers and by non-standardized post-transplant time points. Low numbers of available donor cells limited the measurable donor-reactive repertoire in two subjects. Since no allograft tissue specimens were available, donor-reactive T cells may have migrated into the graft instead of being deleted. Donor-reactive sequences declined more than third party-reactive ones, suggesting partial antigen-specific deletion unrelated to withdrawal success.

V is cut by 5 bases and J by 8 bases, and the space between the germline ends is 10 bases. CDR1 is given as MNHEY and CDR2 as SVGAGI, both from the germline V gene. The CDR3 runs 13 amino acids, cysteine and phenylalanine included. This entry keeps only the CDR3 DNA: 39 bases, framed from base 1. Unstimulated PBMCs, after thawing, were stained for CD3, CD4 and CD8 and then FACS-sorted into CD3+CD4+ and CD3+CD8+ populations. All 8 studied subjects were randomized to immunosuppression withdrawal. The Qiagen DNeasy Blood and Tissue Kit was used to isolate genomic DNA. Using immunoSEQ, frozen genomic DNA was subjected to high-throughput TCRbeta CDR3 sequencing, a process that included PCR amplification, mapping, bias correction and internal controls. As for how the authors treated the data: Only productive rearrangements were retained, and each unique TCRbeta sequence was defined by its CDR3 nucleotide sequence together with its V and J gene. A sequence counted as donor-reactive only if the sequence showed at least 5-fold expansion in CFSE-low cells compared with unstimulated pre-transplant cells and had a frequency of at least 0.01%. Minimum frequency thresholds were set for each subject on the basis of the unstimulated sample with the lowest template count, so that a detection power of at least 90% was ensured. Repertoire turnover was measured by Jensen-Shannon divergence between the top 1000 TCRbeta sequences post- and pre-transplant. Two-sided Fisher's exact tests were used to test for changes in the detection of donor-reactive sequences. TCRdb provides this immuneACCESS table in a form limited to in-frame rearrangements. Some clones are lacking; in checked studies, under half of them reflect an unresolved V gene, and why the rest are absent is not known. V and J calls and clone size are copied from that table; D and trimming were computed from the DNA. The sample profile shows roughly 100,000 clones; around four fifths of them were found once. The ten biggest clones cover around 2.9% of the sample.

The V and J genes are TRBV6-5 and TRBJ1-6; the D gene cannot be named for sure. The receptor was isolated from a human patient who received a liver transplant. Some T cells may be donor cells from the graft after a transplant. Sequencing used CD4+ T cells from blood, obtained around 44 months after liver transplant. The CDR3 protein is CASSPVLDSPLHF. The DNA is as follows: TGTGCCAGCAGTCCAGTTTTGGATTCACCCCTCCACTTT.